These 20 T cell receptor beta chains were sequenced from one sample in a study of shared clonotypes between healthy human individuals. Sequencing was performed with immunoSEQ multiplex PCR; in TCRdb, only in-frame clones are kept and a portion is missing. The profile shows roughly 2 million clones, 90% to 96% of them singletons. Sequenced input: naive CD4+ T cells sorted from blood. Subset specified: CD45RA+ positively selected. The receptors come from a man in his late teens or twenties in good health.

V is TRBV18 and J is TRBJ2-1; D gene ambiguous. Germline CDR1 is KGHSH and CDR2 is LQKENI. Trimming took 2 bases from V and 10 from J, leaving 15 bases between them. There are 14 residues in the CDR3. CDR3 in DNA: TGTGCCAGCTCACCAGGGGTAGATTGGAAAGAGCAGTTCTTC. It codes for CASSPGVDWKEQFF.

To note about this clone: The same CDR3 arises from other DNA sequences in this sample as well. The CDR3 bases are TGTGCCAGCAGCTTGGGTGAGGAGACCCAGTACTTC. Its translation is CASSLGEETQYF. This chain joins TRBV5-6 and TRBJ2-5; D is undetermined. This CDR3 is built from 12 residues. Germline V CDR1 and CDR2: SGHDT, YYEEEE. V was shortened by 0 bases and J by 5 bases, with 5 bases between the two germline ends.

This CDR3 reads CASSSGTGSSGANVLTF. In DNA, the CDR3 is TGTGCCAGCAGCTCCGGGACAGGAAGCTCTGGGGCCAACGTCCTGACTTTC. V and J are TRBV5-4 and TRBJ2-6, with 8 bases identical to TRBD1. The V gene's germline CDR1 is SGHNT and CDR2 YYREEE (reference sequence). The CDR3 contains 17 residues. Trimming cost V 3 bases and J 0 bases; bases outside gene matches: 5.

This rearrangement joins TRBV29-1 to TRBJ2-2; 7 bases map to TRBD1. Germline V gives CDR1 SQVTM, CDR2 ANQGSEA. The J segment lost 0 bases and the V segment lost 7 bases, leaving 14 bases of the junction unmatched. The CDR3 extends over 17 amino acids. CDR3 DNA sequence: TGCAGCGCTCCTAGAGAATCCAGGGGGTCGAACACCGGGGAGCTGTTTTTT. Amino acid sequence: CSAPRESRGSNTGELFF.

The chain links TRBV7-2 to TRBJ2-1, with 9 bases aligning to TRBD2. V was pared by 2 bases and J by 8 bases, with 7 bases of the junction left unmatched. The CDR3 runs 15 residues. The germline V gene has CDR1 SGHTA and CDR2 FQGNSA. In nucleotides, the CDR3 is TGTGCCAGCAGCTTACGCGGGAGGGCCTGGGATGAGCAGTTCTTC. Its translation is CASSLRGRAWDEQFF.

The sample holds one count of this clone. The chain is built from TRBV9 and TRBJ2-3; TRBD2 matches 9 bases. V shed 5 bases, J shed 4 bases, and the junction held 11 bases outside the gene matches. The CDR3 extends over 16 amino acids. Germline V gives CDR1 SGDLS, CDR2 YYNGEE. CDR3 nucleotide sequence: TGTGCCAGCAGTAGTTTAGCGGGGGATTTCTCAGATACGCAGTATTTT. This encodes CASSSLAGDFSDTQYF.

This sequence joins TRBV5-1 and TRBJ2-1, with TRBD2 matching over 12 bases. Per germline, CDR1 SGHRS and CDR2 YFSETQ. Germline trimming cut 3 bases from V and 5 bases from J; bases unmatched to any gene: 3. The CDR3 loop spans 15 amino acids. The CDR3 is CASSWGLAGNNEQFF. In nucleotides, the CDR3 is TGCGCCAGCAGCTGGGGACTAGCGGGTAACAATGAGCAGTTCTTC.

The chain is built from TRBV6-1 and TRBJ1-4; D gene unclear. The V gene lost 3 bases and the J gene lost 11 bases, with 7 bases spanning the gap. Per the germline V gene, CDR1 is MNHNS and CDR2 is SASEGT. The CDR3 consists of 11 residues. The chain's CDR3 is CASSENGKLFF. Written as DNA, the CDR3 is TGTGCCAGCAGTGAGAACGGGAAACTGTTTTTT.

This clone appeared a few times. The chain uses TRBV7-9 and TRBJ1-5, with unresolved D. Germline-derived CDR1 and CDR2 are SEHNR and FQNEAQ (reference sequence). CDR3 length equals 11 residues. With 5 bases removed from V and 4 bases from J, the gap between germline ends came to 3 bases. The CDR3 region has the DNA TGTGCCAGCAGCCGTAATCAGCCCCAGCATTTT. Translated: CASSRNQPQHF.

This chain uses TRBV10-3 with TRBJ2-2, with D perhaps being TRBD1 or TRBD2 (5 bases each). CDR1 ENHRY and CDR2 SYGVKD come from the germline V gene. The CDR3 is 15 amino acids. V was pared by 4 bases and J by 1 base, with 10 bases between. The CDR3 is CAISGGDRNTGELFF. CDR3 DNA: TGTGCCATCAGTGGAGGGGATCGGAACACCGGGGAGCTGTTTTTT.

V is TRBV2 and J is TRBJ2-1, with unresolved D. Germline lookup yields CDR1 SNHLY and CDR2 FYNNEI. CDR3 length: 13 amino acids. Trimming left V 4 bases short and J 5 bases short, with 9 bases between. The CDR3 loop reads CASSVGGNNEQFF. The CDR3, as DNA: TGTGCCAGCAGTGTTGGCGGTAACAATGAGCAGTTCTTC. Using reference TRBV2 and TRBJ2-1 for the parts outside the CDR3, the full variable domain is EPEVTQTPSHQVTQMGQEVILRCVPISNHLYFYWYRQILGQKVEFLVSFYNNEISEKSEIFDDQFSVERPDGSNFTLKIRSTKLEDSAMYFCASSVGGNNEQFFGPGTRLTVL.

The chain couples TRBV6-5 to TRBJ2-3, with D perhaps matching TRBD2 (5 bases). CDR1 MNHEY and CDR2 SVGAGI come from the germline V gene. The CDR3 loop spans 11 amino acids. V was shortened by 8 bases and J by 11 bases, with 14 bases between the two germline ends. Here the CDR3 DNA reads TGTGCCAGCGGAAGGGCCGGGGAGCAGTATTTT. It translates to CASGRAGEQYF.

This chain uses TRBV27 with TRBJ2-1; D not resolved. The CDR3 contains 14 residues. Germline V gene lookup returns CDR1 MNHEY and CDR2 SMNVEV (reference sequence). V was pared by 3 bases and J by 4 bases, with 10 bases between. The CDR3 sequence: CASSFRKEYNEQFF. The CDR3 nucleotides read TGTGCCAGCAGTTTTCGAAAGGAGTACAATGAGCAGTTCTTC.

The chain carries TRBV28 and TRBJ2-2, with unresolved D. Trimming shortened V by 4 bases and J by 3 bases, and 9 bases separated the two germline ends. The CDR3 spans 14 residues. Germline assignment: CDR1 MDHEN and CDR2 SYDVKM. CDR3 protein: CASSSRKHTGELFF. In nucleotides, the CDR3 is TGTGCCAGCAGTTCACGCAAGCACACCGGGGAGCTGTTTTTT.

The J gene is TRBJ2-1, the V gene TRBV10-3, with 8 bases matching TRBD1. Trimming at V came to 6 bases and at J to 7 bases, leaving 8 bases not matched to a gene. The germline V gene encodes CDR1 ENHRY and CDR2 SYGVKD. The CDR3 has 14 amino acids. For the CDR3, the DNA is TGTGCCATCAGACCCGGGACAGGCACGAATGAGCAGTTCTTC. It yields the protein CAIRPGTGTNEQFF.

The V call is TRBV6-5, the J call TRBJ2-7; D call uncertain. The germline V and J ends were trimmed by 6 bases and 3 bases, with 18 bases remaining between them. The CDR3 runs 15 residues. Germline V lookup: CDR1 MNHEY, CDR2 SVGAGI. The CDR3 loop reads CASSPNRLTDYEQYF. CDR3 nucleotide sequence: TGTGCCAGCAGCCCCAACCGACTTACGGACTACGAGCAGTACTTC.

This chain links TRBV6-1 with TRBJ2-5, with a tentative D call TRBD1 (6 bases). This CDR3 is built from 14 residues. Germline lookup yields CDR1 MNHNS and CDR2 SASEGT. The V and J ends lost 0 bases and 5 bases respectively, with 10 bases between them. CDR3 protein: CASSEATGKETQYF. The CDR3 region has the DNA TGTGCCAGCAGTGAAGCAACAGGGAAGGAGACCCAGTACTTC.

V usage is TRBV4-3 and J usage is TRBJ2-7, with D possibly being TRBD1 (6 bases). The ends were cut back, 3 bases at V and 2 bases at J, with 11 bases in the middle. In germline, CDR1 is LGHNA, CDR2 YSLEER. The CDR3 covers 14 residues. The CDR3 reads CASSHEQGAYEQYF. The CDR3 coding sequence is TGCGCCAGCAGCCACGAACAGGGAGCCTACGAGCAGTACTTC.

The J gene is TRBJ1-4, the V gene TRBV30, with no clear D. Trimming took off 7 bases at V and 0 bases at J, with 12 bases between the two ends. CDR3 size: 14 residues. Germline values: CDR1 GTSNPN, CDR2 SVGIG (reference sequence). The CDR3 reads CAYSDRATNEKLFF. CDR3 DNA: TGTGCCTACAGCGACCGTGCAACTAATGAAAAACTGTTTTTT.

V is TRBV10-1 and J is TRBJ1-1; D not certain. Germline CDR1 is WNHNN and CDR2 is SYGVQD (reference sequence). The CDR3 contains 15 residues. The V and J ends lost 5 bases and 1 base respectively, with 14 bases between them. The CDR3 sequence is CASSPPSAGNTEAFF. Written as DNA, the CDR3 is TGCGCCAGCAGTCCCCCAAGTGCAGGGAACACTGAAGCTTTCTTT.